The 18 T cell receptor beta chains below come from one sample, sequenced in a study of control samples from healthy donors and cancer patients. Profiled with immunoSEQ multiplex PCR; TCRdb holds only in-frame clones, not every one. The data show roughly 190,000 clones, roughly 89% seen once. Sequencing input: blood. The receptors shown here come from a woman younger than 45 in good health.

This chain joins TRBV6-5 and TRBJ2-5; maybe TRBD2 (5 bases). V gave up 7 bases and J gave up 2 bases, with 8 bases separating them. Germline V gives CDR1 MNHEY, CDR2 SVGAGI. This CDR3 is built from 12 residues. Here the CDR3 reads CASKRSQETQYF. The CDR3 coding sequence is TGTGCCAGCAAGCGGTCACAAGAGACCCAGTACTTC.

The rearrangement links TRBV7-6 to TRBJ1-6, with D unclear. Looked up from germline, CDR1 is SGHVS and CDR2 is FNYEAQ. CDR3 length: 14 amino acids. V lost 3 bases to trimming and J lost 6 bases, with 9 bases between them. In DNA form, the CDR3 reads TGTGCCAGCAGCTTCCGAGGATTTAATTCACCCCTCCACTTT. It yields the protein CASSFRGFNSPLHF.

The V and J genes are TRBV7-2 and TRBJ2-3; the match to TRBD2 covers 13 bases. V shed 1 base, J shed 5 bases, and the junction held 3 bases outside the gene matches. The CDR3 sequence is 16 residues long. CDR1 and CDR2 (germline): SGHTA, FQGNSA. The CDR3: CASSLGTSGSRDTQYF. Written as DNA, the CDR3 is TGTGCCAGCAGCTTAGGGACTAGCGGGAGTAGAGATACGCAGTATTTT. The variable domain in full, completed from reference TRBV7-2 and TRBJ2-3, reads GAGVSQSPSNKVTEKGKDVELRCDPISGHTALYWYRQSLGQGLEFLIYFQGNSAPDKSGLPSDRFSAERTGGSVSTLTIQRTQQEDSAVYLCASSLGTSGSRDTQYFGPGTRLTVL.

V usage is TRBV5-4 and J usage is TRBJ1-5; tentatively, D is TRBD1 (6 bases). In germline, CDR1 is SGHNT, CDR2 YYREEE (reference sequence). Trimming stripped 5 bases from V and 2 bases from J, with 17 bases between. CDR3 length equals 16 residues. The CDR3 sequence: CASRYRDKSGNQPQHF. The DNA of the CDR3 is TGTGCCAGCAGATACCGGGACAAAAGTGGCAATCAGCCCCAGCATTTT. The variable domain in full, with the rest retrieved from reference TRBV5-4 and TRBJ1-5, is ETGVTQSPTHLIKTRGQQVTLRCSSQSGHNTVSWYQQALGQGPQFIFQYYREEENGRGNFPPRFSGLQFPNYSSELNVNALELDDSALYLCASRYRDKSGNQPQHFGDGTRLSIL.

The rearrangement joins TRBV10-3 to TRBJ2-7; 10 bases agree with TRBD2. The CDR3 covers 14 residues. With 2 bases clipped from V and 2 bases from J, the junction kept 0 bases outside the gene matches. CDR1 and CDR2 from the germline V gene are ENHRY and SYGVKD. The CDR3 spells CAISEGLAAYEQYF. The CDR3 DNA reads TGTGCCATCAGTGAGGGACTAGCGGCCTACGAGCAGTACTTC.

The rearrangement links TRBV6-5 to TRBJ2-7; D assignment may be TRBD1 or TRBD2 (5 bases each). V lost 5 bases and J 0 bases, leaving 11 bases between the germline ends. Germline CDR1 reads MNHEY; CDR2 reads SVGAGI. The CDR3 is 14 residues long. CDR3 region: CASSPTGTSYEQYF. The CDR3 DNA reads TGTGCCAGCAGTCCGACCGGGACCTCCTACGAGCAGTACTTC.

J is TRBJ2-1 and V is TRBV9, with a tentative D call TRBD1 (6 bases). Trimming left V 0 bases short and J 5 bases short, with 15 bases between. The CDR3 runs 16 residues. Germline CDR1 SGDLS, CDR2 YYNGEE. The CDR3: CASSVVSQGTDNEQFF. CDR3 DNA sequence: TGTGCCAGCAGCGTAGTCAGTCAGGGGACGGACAATGAGCAGTTCTTC.

The CDR3 nucleotides are TGTGCCAGCAGTCCCAGACTAGCGGGGTATAACTACAATGAGCAGTTCTTC. It specifies CASSPRLAGYNYNEQFF. This sequence joins TRBV6-6 and TRBJ2-1; 11 nucleotides match TRBD2. Per germline, CDR1 MNHNY and CDR2 SVGAGI (reference sequence). The CDR3 sequence is 17 residues long. The V gene end was trimmed by 5 bases and the J gene end by 3 bases; junction bases not matched to a gene: 9.

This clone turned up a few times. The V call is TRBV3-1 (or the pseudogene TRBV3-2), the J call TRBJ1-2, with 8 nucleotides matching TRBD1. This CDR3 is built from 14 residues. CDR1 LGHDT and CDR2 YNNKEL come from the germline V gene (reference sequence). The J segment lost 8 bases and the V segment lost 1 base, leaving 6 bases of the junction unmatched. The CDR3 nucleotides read TGTGCCAGCAGCCAAGCGGCAGGGGGCGCAGGCTACACCTTC. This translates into CASSQAAGGAGYTF.

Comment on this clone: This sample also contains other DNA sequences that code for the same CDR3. In DNA, the CDR3 is TGCAGCGTCAGGGGTAGCAATCAGCCCCAGCATTTT. Residues: CSVRGSNQPQHF. The rearrangement joins TRBV29-1 to TRBJ1-5; D perhaps matches TRBD1 (6 bases). V gave up 6 bases and J gave up 0 bases, with 6 bases separating them. This CDR3 is built from 12 residues. The germline gives CDR1 SQVTM, CDR2 ANQGSEA.

The CDR3 region has the DNA TGTGCCAGCAGTTCCGGGTATCTGAACACTGAAGCTTTCTTT. As protein: CASSSGYLNTEAFF. The chain links TRBV27 to TRBJ1-1, with D hard to call. Germline values: CDR1 MNHEY, CDR2 SMNVEV (reference sequence). V was cut by 4 bases and J by 0 bases, with 9 bases left in between. This CDR3 has 14 residues.

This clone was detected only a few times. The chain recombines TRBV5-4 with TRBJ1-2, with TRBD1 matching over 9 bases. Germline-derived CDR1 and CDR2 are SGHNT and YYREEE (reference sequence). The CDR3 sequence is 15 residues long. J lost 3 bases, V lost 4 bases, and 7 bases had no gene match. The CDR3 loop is CASSRTGTGYYGYTF. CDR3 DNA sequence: TGTGCCAGCAGCAGAACCGGGACAGGGTACTATGGCTACACCTTC.

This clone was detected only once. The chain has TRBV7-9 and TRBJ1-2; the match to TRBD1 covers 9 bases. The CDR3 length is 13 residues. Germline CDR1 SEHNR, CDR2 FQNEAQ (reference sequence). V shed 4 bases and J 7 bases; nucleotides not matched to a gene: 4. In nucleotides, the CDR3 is TGTGCCAGCAGCTCTACAGGGGGCCTTGGCTACACCTTC. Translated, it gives CASSSTGGLGYTF. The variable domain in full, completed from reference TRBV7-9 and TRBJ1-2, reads DTGVSQNPRHKITKRGQNVTFRCDPISEHNRLYWYRQTLGQGPEFLTYFQNEAQLEKSRLLSDRFSAERPKGSFSTLEIQRTEQGDSAMYLCASSSTGGLGYTFGSGTRLTVV.

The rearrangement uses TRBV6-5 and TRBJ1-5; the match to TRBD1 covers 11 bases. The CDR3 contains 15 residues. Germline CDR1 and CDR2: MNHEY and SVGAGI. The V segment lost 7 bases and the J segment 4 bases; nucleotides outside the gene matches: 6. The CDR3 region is CASTRDRGKNQPQHF. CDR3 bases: TGTGCCAGCACCCGGGACAGGGGGAAGAATCAGCCCCAGCATTTT.

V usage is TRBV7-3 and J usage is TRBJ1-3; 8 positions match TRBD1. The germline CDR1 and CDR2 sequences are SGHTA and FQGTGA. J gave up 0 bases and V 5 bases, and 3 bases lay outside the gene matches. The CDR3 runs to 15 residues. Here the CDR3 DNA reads TGTGCCAGCAGCATAGACAGGGGCTCTGGAAACACCATATATTTT. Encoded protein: CASSIDRGSGNTIYF.

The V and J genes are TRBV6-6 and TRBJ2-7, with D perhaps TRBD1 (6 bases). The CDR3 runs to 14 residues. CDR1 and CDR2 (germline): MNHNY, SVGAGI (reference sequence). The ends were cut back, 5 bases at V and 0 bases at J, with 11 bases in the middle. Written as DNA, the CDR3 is TGTGCCAGCAGTCGCCGGGACACCTCCTACGAGCAGTACTTC. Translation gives CASSRRDTSYEQYF.

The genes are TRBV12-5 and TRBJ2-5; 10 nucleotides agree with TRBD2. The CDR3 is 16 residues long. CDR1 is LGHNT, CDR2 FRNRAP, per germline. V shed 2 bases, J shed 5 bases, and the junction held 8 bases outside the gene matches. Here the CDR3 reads CASGLLPAGGLETQYF. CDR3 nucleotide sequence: TGTGCTAGTGGTTTGTTGCCAGCGGGGGGGCTTGAGACCCAGTACTTC.

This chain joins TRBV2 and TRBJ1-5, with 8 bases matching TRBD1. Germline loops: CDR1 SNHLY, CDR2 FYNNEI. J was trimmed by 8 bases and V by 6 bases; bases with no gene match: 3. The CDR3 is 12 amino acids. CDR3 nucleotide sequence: TGTGCCAGCAGCGGACAGGGTGAGCCCCAGCATTTT. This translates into CASSGQGEPQHF.